This T cell receptor beta chain was identified in a study of blood T cell repertoires in COVID-19. Looking at the study overall: Spain, Italy and the United States supplied samples that represented acute and convalescent COVID-19. Sources were T cells, B-cell-depleted T cells, or PBMCs; the material itself was cDNA or gDNA.

Authors' data handling: Amplifying reference gene primers gave estimates of nucleated cell counts. TCRdb's copy holds only in-frame clones and misses some; the assay was immunoSEQ multiplex PCR. V, J and clone size are those of that table, while D and trimming were read from the DNA. The sample shows about 240,000 clones, around 90% of them seen only once. Germline V gene lookup returns CDR1 KGHSH and CDR2 LQKENI. This CDR3 is built from 15 residues. The V gene end was trimmed by 5 bases and the J gene end by 1 base; junction bases not matched to a gene: 4. There are a few counts of this clone. The genes are TRBV18 and TRBJ1-4; 7 positions match TRBD1. The origin of this receptor is a woman aged 25 to 39 with acute or convalescent COVID-19. The sample was peripheral blood. CDR3 in amino acids: CASSGSGGTNEKLFF. CDR3 nucleotides: TGTGCCAGCTCAGGATCAGGGGGAACTAATGAAAAACTGTTTTTT.